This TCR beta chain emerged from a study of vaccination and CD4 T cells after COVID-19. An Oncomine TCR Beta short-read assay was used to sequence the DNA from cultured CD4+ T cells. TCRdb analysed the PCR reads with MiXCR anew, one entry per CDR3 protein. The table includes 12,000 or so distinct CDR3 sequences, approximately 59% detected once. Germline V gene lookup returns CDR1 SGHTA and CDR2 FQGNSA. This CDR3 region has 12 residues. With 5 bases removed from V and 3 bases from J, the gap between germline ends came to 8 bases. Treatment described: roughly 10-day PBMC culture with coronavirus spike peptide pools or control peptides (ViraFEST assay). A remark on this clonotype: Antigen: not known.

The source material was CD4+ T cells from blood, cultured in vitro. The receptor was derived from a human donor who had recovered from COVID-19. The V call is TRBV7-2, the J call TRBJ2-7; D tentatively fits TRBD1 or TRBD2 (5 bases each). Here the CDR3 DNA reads TGTGCCAGCAGCCGGGACCGCTACGAGCAGTACTTC. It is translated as CASSRDRYEQYF.